This T cell receptor beta chain was documented in a study of Graves' ophthalmopathy and Graves' hyperthyroidism (dated by TCRdb to the late 2010s). Regarding the complete study: Peripheral blood was collected before any treatment was given, at the time of initial diagnosis. After sampling, hyperthyroidism patients received methimazole starting at 30 mg daily, and ophthalmopathy patients received high-dose intravenous methylprednisolone. The 95 to 100 discovery patients were randomly split 7:3 into training and test sets. The study used signatures of the TCR beta repertoire to tell Graves' ophthalmopathy apart from Graves' hyperthyroidism and to predict which patients would progress to ophthalmopathy. In total, 135 blood samples were TCR-sequenced: approximately 42 ophthalmopathy, roughly 80 hyperthyroidism and approximately 17 hyperthyroidism-to-ophthalmopathy patients. To explore V-J signatures distinguishing ophthalmopathy from hyperthyroidism, a discovery set of some 100 patients (43 ophthalmopathy, 57 stable hyperthyroidism) was enrolled. For independent validation, a separate cohort was made up of roughly 19 hyperthyroidism patients plus 17 patients who later progressed from hyperthyroidism to ophthalmopathy. In more than five hyperthyroidism patients, the T-cell repertoires found in thyroid tissue were compared with those found in blood.

In this sample, this clonotype turned up a few times. The specificity of this receptor is unknown. Nothing much larger sits one base from this clone, and base qualities are not available. On the study overall, not on this receptor specifically: Sample size was not predetermined statistically, and investigators were not blinded to group allocation. In validation, the model predicted ophthalmopathy progression with 55% to 71% sensitivity and around 72% specificity; eleven to twelve predicted patients were CT-confirmed with GO in a median of about 7.1 months. In cross-validation, the 13-signature model distinguished ophthalmopathy from stable hyperthyroidism with about 89% sensitivity and around 84% specificity, while in the test set the corresponding values were roughly 80% and 75%. Most of the expanded thyroid clonotypes with a frequency above 0.001 were also detected in blood, and it was suggested that the thyroid immune response may be reflected by blood repertoires.

For repertoire sequencing, the TCR beta CDR3 regions were amplified from RNA transcripts. The first round of RT-PCR was done with HTBI primers and the Qiagen OneStep RT-PCR kit, and was followed by a second round of multiplex PCR, then size selection and purification. Libraries were sequenced paired-end with 100 bp reads on an Illumina HiSeq2000. The original pipeline was this. SOAPnuke was used to process the reads, removing any read that contained adapters or uncalled bases, had a mean Phred below 15, or lacked an exact match to the constant primer or identifier. COPE v1.2.5 was used to merge the high-quality paired reads. Each unique nucleotide sequence was defined as a clonotype, and clonotypes were aligned to IMGT TRB V, D and J references with MiTCR v1.1. The analysis was limited to V-J combinations with a frequency above 0.0001, which together covered 99.2% of repertoires. For each V-J combination, a TCR clonal expansion and chaos score was defined as F50 clonal expansion divided by the chaos observed in the TCRdist matrix. Welch's t-statistics and random forest were used to reduce the features to some 13 V-J combinations, which were then used as input to a naive Bayes classifier. Thyroid-blood repertoire similarity was quantified with the Morisita-Horn index. TCRdb cleaned the public reads at Q25 with fastp, built clones with MiXCR and kept in-frame beta chains. Rows with a matching CDR3 protein are joined into one entry that keeps the most common DNA and genes. The V and J calls shown here were made by TCRdb, not taken from the authors' results. The sample profile shows 350,000 to 400,000 distinct CDR3 sequences; approximately 15% of them were found once. The biggest ten clones account for approximately 7% of the sample.

Hyperthyroidism was considered stable if no progression to ophthalmopathy occurred within 18 months of follow-up. Hyperthyroidism patients were newly diagnosed, with disease duration under 2 months, and aged 18 to 65 years. Anyone with other autoimmune diseases, uncontrolled infections, pregnancy or lactation was excluded from the study. Clinical symptoms, serum thyroxine, TRAb, thyroid ultrasound and orbital computed tomography formed the basis of the diagnosis. PBMCs were isolated from more than 9 ml of fresh peripheral blood by Ficoll-Paque density gradient centrifugation. Total RNA was extracted using Trizol reagent, and RNA quality was checked on an Agilent 2100 Bioanalyzer. The receptor was isolated from a woman younger than 30 with stable Graves' hyperthyroidism. Donor details come from another sample of the same person, matched by shared clones. Sequencing was performed on peripheral blood.

At the DNA level, the sequence is TGTGCCAGCAGCTCGGACAGGCTCAACTACGAGCAGTACTTC. This sequence encodes CASSSDRLNYEQYF. The sequence links TRBV7-8 to TRBJ2-7, and 7 bases in between align with TRBD1. From the cysteine through the phenylalanine, the CDR3 covers 14 amino acids. The CDR3 DNA has 42 bases and is translated from base 1. The germline V gene encodes CDR1 SGHVS and CDR2 FQNEAQ. From V the trimming removes 4 bases and from J it removes 3 bases, while the gene matches leave 6 bases of the junction unaccounted for.